The 3 T cell receptor beta chains listed next were all sequenced from one sample in a study of T-cell memory formation after mild COVID-19. One entry per CDR3 protein results from TCRdb running MiXCR on the 5' RACE reads. The sample carries 35,000 to 50,000 distinct CDR3 sequences, about 6.3% recorded once. Input material: PBMCs or a T cell subset sorted from them (not recorded which). These receptor sequences come from an adult who had mild COVID-19 (a few samples of this study predate the infection). Cell type and time point are not known.

V and J are TRBV5-1 and TRBJ2-6; D is unclear. Germline V gives CDR1 SGHRS, CDR2 YFSETQ. This CDR3 contains 15 residues. Trimming cost V 4 bases and J 0 bases, with 8 bases left between them. CDR3 region: CASSPTDSGANVLTF. CDR3 nucleotide sequence: TGCGCCAGCAGCCCTACAGACTCTGGGGCCAACGTCCTGACTTTC.

The chain is built from TRBV9 and TRBJ2-1; TRBD2 might be the D (5 bases). V was clipped by 4 bases and J by 7 bases, with 18 bases between them. This CDR3 spans 15 amino acids. Germline V gene lookup returns CDR1 SGDLS and CDR2 YYNGEE. The CDR3 DNA follows: TGTGCCAGCAGCTCCCCTAGCTGGAGAACGAATGAGCAGTTCTTC. Translation gives CASSSPSWRTNEQFF.

V gene TRBV3-1 combines with J gene TRBJ2-5; no reliable D call. CDR1 and CDR2 (germline): LGHDT, YNNKEL (reference sequence). This CDR3 spans 13 amino acids. Trimming pared 1 base from V and 5 bases from J, leaving 8 bases between. Here the CDR3 DNA reads TGTGCCAGCAGCCAAGCAGTGAAGGAGACCCAGTACTTC. Translated: CASSQAVKETQYF.